Below, 27 T cell receptor beta chains from the same sample are listed, as sequenced in a study of shared clonotypes between healthy human individuals. Using immunoSEQ multiplex PCR, the repertoire was profiled, and TCRdb retains in-frame clones only, with some absent. The sample records millions of clones, about 95% being singletons. Sequencing was performed on naive CD4+ T cells sorted from blood. The subset: CD45RA+ positively selected. These receptors all stem from a man aged 18 to 29 in good health.

The CDR3 spells CASPGDTGELFF. Written as DNA, the CDR3 is TGTGCCAGTCCCGGTGACACCGGGGAGCTGTTTTTT. V is TRBV19 and J is TRBJ2-2; D remains unclear. The germline V gene has CDR1 LNHDA and CDR2 SQIVND (reference sequence). The CDR3 runs to 12 residues. Trimming shortened V by 8 bases and J by 3 bases, and 7 bases separated the two germline ends.

The J gene is TRBJ1-4, the V gene TRBV2; 7 bases fit TRBD1. With V trimmed by 6 bases and J by 5 bases, 3 bases remained unmatched. Germline-derived CDR1 and CDR2 are SNHLY and FYNNEI. There are 13 residues in the CDR3. The CDR3 DNA sequence: TGTGCCAGCAGCCTGACAGGGAATGAAAAACTGTTTTTT. Residues: CASSLTGNEKLFF.

V and J are TRBV6-1 and TRBJ1-3, with D unresolved. The germline gives CDR1 MNHNS, CDR2 SASEGT. The V gene lost 3 bases and the J gene lost 2 bases, with 11 bases spanning the gap. The length of the CDR3 is 15 residues. As DNA, the CDR3 is TGTGCCAGCAGTGATGGACTAATGACTGGAAACACCATATATTTT. This translates into CASSDGLMTGNTIYF.

V and J are TRBV18 and TRBJ1-1; weak D call: TRBD1 (5 bases). The length of the CDR3 is 15 residues. The germline V gene encodes CDR1 KGHSH and CDR2 LQKENI. Trimming stripped 3 bases from V and 0 bases from J, with 11 bases between. The DNA for the CDR3 is TGTGCCAGCTCACCCGAAGGGGTCCTGAACACTGAAGCTTTCTTT. Its translation: CASSPEGVLNTEAFF.

The chain couples TRBV7-2 to TRBJ2-7; perhaps TRBD2 as D (6 bases). Germline CDR1 reads SGHTA; CDR2 reads FQGNSA. This CDR3 contains 16 residues. The ends were cut back, 3 bases at V and 5 bases at J, with 20 bases in the middle. This chain's CDR3 is CASSLDGRIRRDEQYF. As DNA, the CDR3 is TGTGCCAGCAGCTTGGACGGGAGAATCAGACGGGACGAGCAGTACTTC.

The V and J genes are TRBV19 and TRBJ1-1, with D unclear. The germline V gene has CDR1 LNHDA and CDR2 SQIVND (reference sequence). There are 14 residues in the CDR3. The V end was cut by 3 bases, the J end by 1 base, with 9 bases between. The CDR3 spells CASSMYIRNTEAFF. The CDR3 coding sequence is TGTGCCAGTAGTATGTATATTCGGAACACTGAAGCTTTCTTT.

J is TRBJ1-2 and V is TRBV6-5; 10 bases match TRBD1. This CDR3 region has 15 residues. Germline V gene data show CDR1 as MNHEY and CDR2 as SVGAGI. The junction had 9 bases not matched to a gene; V was cut back by 6 bases and J by 5 bases. In DNA form, the CDR3 reads TGTGCCAGCAGCCCCCAGGGGACAGGGGTATATGGCTACACCTTC. This translates into CASSPQGTGVYGYTF.

The gene calls are TRBV11-2 and TRBJ2-7, with D possibly being TRBD1 or TRBD2 (6 bases each). Trimming took 5 bases from V and 2 from J, leaving 10 bases between them. CDR1 is SGHAT, CDR2 FQNNGV, per germline. CDR3 length: 13 amino acids. The CDR3 DNA follows: TGTGCCAGCAGCCACGGGGGCCCCTACGAGCAGTACTTC. This translates into CASSHGGPYEQYF.

The chain couples TRBV30 to TRBJ1-6; possibly TRBD1 for D (5 bases). Germline loops: CDR1 GTSNPN, CDR2 SVGIG (reference sequence). Trimming left V 2 bases short and J 7 bases short, with 15 bases between. CDR3 length: 15 residues. For the CDR3, the DNA is TGTGCCTGGAGTAACGACATGGGGGGGAATTCACCCCTCCACTTT. Its protein is CAWSNDMGGNSPLHF.

The genes are TRBV7-2 and TRBJ1-2; 7 bases are shared with TRBD1. V shed 1 base, J shed 4 bases, and the junction held 3 bases outside the gene matches. The CDR3 is 14 residues long. Germline V gene data show CDR1 as SGHTA and CDR2 as FQGNSA. In DNA form, the CDR3 reads TGTGCCAGCAGCTTAGGAACAGGGGCCTATGGCTACACCTTC. This translates into CASSLGTGAYGYTF.

V is TRBV5-4 and J is TRBJ2-5; 7 bases align to TRBD2. This CDR3 has 14 amino acids. Trimming cost V 4 bases and J 4 bases; bases outside gene matches: 7. Germline loops: CDR1 SGHNT, CDR2 YYREEE (reference sequence). The CDR3 here is CASSIAGRGETQYF. The CDR3 DNA follows: TGTGCCAGCAGCATAGCAGGGAGGGGAGAGACCCAGTACTTC. The full variable domain, with the rest looked up from reference TRBV5-4 and TRBJ2-5, is ETGVTQSPTHLIKTRGQQVTLRCSSQSGHNTVSWYQQALGQGPQFIFQYYREEENGRGNFPPRFSGLQFPNYSSELNVNALELDDSALYLCASSIAGRGETQYFGPGTRLLVL.

The V call is TRBV27, the J call TRBJ2-7, with 10 positions matching TRBD2. The germline V gene encodes CDR1 MNHEY and CDR2 SMNVEV (reference sequence). This CDR3 region has 15 residues. V was pared by 3 bases and J by 4 bases, with 6 bases of the junction left unmatched. Written as DNA, the CDR3 is TGTGCCAGCAGTTTGGGACTAGCGTCGGGTTACGAGCAGTACTTC. Its protein product is CASSLGLASGYEQYF.

The chain recombines TRBV25-1 with TRBJ2-5; TRBD2 agrees at 10 bases. Germline V gene data show CDR1 as MGHDK and CDR2 as SYGVNS. V lost 2 bases and J lost 5; bases outside the gene matches: 11. The CDR3 totals 17 residues. In nucleotides, the CDR3 is TGTGCCAGCAGTGAAGGGGCTAGCGGGAGAAGGAGTGAGACCCAGTACTTC. Its protein product is CASSEGASGRRSETQYF.

The chain couples TRBV27 to TRBJ2-4, with D perhaps TRBD2 (5 bases). The V gene's germline CDR1 is MNHEY and CDR2 SMNVEV (reference sequence). The CDR3 consists of 13 residues. Trimming shortened V by 4 bases and J by 7 bases, and 11 bases separated the two germline ends. The CDR3 nucleotides read TGTGCCAGCAGTTCAGGACTGGGGAACATTCAGTACTTC. The encoded protein is CASSSGLGNIQYF.

The J gene is TRBJ1-6, the V gene TRBV6-5, with D hard to call. The CDR3 length is 14 residues. The germline gives CDR1 MNHEY, CDR2 SVGAGI. Trimming took 6 bases from V and 3 from J, leaving 9 bases between them. The CDR3 is CASSPGYYNSPLHF. For the CDR3, the DNA is TGTGCCAGCAGCCCTGGGTACTATAATTCACCCCTCCACTTT.

This chain connects TRBV14 to TRBJ2-5; TRBD2 is a possible D gene (5 bases). Between the trimmed V and J ends, which lost 1 base and 7 bases, there was a span of 10 bases. CDR1 and CDR2 (germline): SGHDN, FVKESK. The length of the CDR3 is 13 residues. CDR3 bases: TGTGCCAGCAGCCAAGTACTAGTAGGGACCCAGTACTTC. Amino acids: CASSQVLVGTQYF.

The rearrangement joins TRBV19 to TRBJ2-2; TRBD1 is a possible D gene (5 bases). V was cut by 5 bases and J by 4 bases, with 11 bases left in between. This CDR3 has 14 amino acids. CDR1 and CDR2 from the germline V gene are LNHDA and SQIVND (reference sequence). In DNA, the CDR3 is TGTGCCAGTAGTTTTGCAGGGCCCACCGGGGAGCTGTTTTTT. Translated: CASSFAGPTGELFF.

This clone has only one observation. This chain connects TRBV10-3 to TRBJ2-1, with 8 positions matching TRBD2. Germline CDR1 and CDR2: ENHRY and SYGVKD. The CDR3 consists of 16 residues. Trimming took 0 bases from V and 9 from J; bases not matched to a gene: 10. The CDR3 DNA sequence: TGTGCCATCAGTGAGTCTAACCCCGGGACTAGAGGTGAGCAGTTCTTC. This translates into CAISESNPGTRGEQFF.

V and J are TRBV5-4 and TRBJ1-1; 10 nucleotides agree with TRBD1. V gave up 4 bases and J gave up 12 bases; unmatched junction bases: 9. CDR1 is SGHNT, CDR2 YYREEE, per germline (reference sequence). The CDR3 is 13 residues long. The CDR3, as DNA: TGTGCCAGCAGCCTTCCGGGACAGGGGACATCTTTCTTT. This gives the protein CASSLPGQGTSFF.

The chain carries TRBV5-4 and TRBJ1-3; D is perhaps TRBD1 (5 bases). Trimming cost V 4 bases and J 2 bases, with 13 bases left between them. Germline CDR1 and CDR2: SGHNT and YYREEE (reference sequence). This CDR3 has 15 residues. CDR3 sequence: CASSPDGGTGNTIYF. CDR3 DNA sequence: TGTGCCAGCAGCCCGGACGGGGGAACTGGAAACACCATATATTTT.

This sequence joins TRBV6-5 and TRBJ2-1, with TRBD2 as a possible D gene (5 bases). The germline gives CDR1 MNHEY, CDR2 SVGAGI. The ends were cut back, 1 base at V and 0 bases at J, with 7 bases in the middle. The CDR3 is 15 residues long. The DNA for the CDR3 is TGTGCCAGCAGTTACTGGGGAGACTCCTACAATGAGCAGTTCTTC. Translating it yields CASSYWGDSYNEQFF.

The chain links TRBV25-1 to TRBJ2-1, with 9 positions matching TRBD2. CDR1 MGHDK and CDR2 SYGVNS come from the germline V gene. V was pared by 2 bases and J by 6 bases, with 11 bases of the junction left unmatched. The length of the CDR3 is 17 residues. The CDR3 spells CASSESHLAGIPNEQFF. The CDR3 DNA follows: TGTGCCAGCAGTGAAAGTCACCTAGCGGGGATTCCCAATGAGCAGTTCTTC.

The rearrangement links TRBV11-2 to TRBJ2-3; 12 nucleotides agree with TRBD1. V gave up 5 bases and J gave up 5 bases; unmatched junction bases: 8. The length of the CDR3 is 16 residues. Germline assignment: CDR1 SGHAT and CDR2 FQNNGV. CDR3 DNA sequence: TGTGCCAGCAGCCCCCCGGGACAGGGGGCATTAGATACGCAGTATTTT. It translates to CASSPPGQGALDTQYF.

The chain uses TRBV4-2 and TRBJ2-4, with 12 nucleotides matching TRBD2. The CDR3 has 18 residues. The junction had 4 bases not matched to a gene; V was cut back by 1 base and J by 0 bases. Germline V gene data show CDR1 as LGHNA and CDR2 as YNFKEQ. As DNA, the CDR3 is TGTGCCAGCAGCCAAGGTGCTAGCGGGGGGGTAGCCAAAAACATTCAGTACTTC. Amino acids: CASSQGASGGVAKNIQYF.

V is TRBV11-2 and J is TRBJ2-7; 7 nucleotides match TRBD1. This CDR3 spans 15 amino acids. V was pared by 3 bases and J by 2 bases, with 7 bases of the junction left unmatched. Per germline, CDR1 SGHAT and CDR2 FQNNGV. This CDR3 is CASSFIRDRTYEQYF. DNA for the CDR3: TGTGCCAGCAGCTTCATTCGGGACAGAACCTACGAGCAGTACTTC.

This chain connects TRBV7-3 to TRBJ2-1; TRBD2 aligns across 9 bases. CDR1 and CDR2 (germline): SGHTA, FQGTGA. The CDR3 totals 16 residues. With V trimmed by 2 bases and J by 8 bases, 10 bases remained unmatched. The CDR3 sequence: CASSLGPSGVGHEQFF. The CDR3, as DNA: TGTGCCAGCAGCTTAGGTCCTAGCGGGGTTGGCCATGAGCAGTTCTTC.

V gene TRBV6-6 combines with J gene TRBJ1-2; D not resolved. The CDR3 has 13 amino acids. The germline V gene has CDR1 MNHNY and CDR2 SVGAGI (reference sequence). V gave up 5 bases and J gave up 2 bases, with 9 bases separating them. In DNA, the CDR3 is TGTGCCAGCAGTAGGACGGAAAACTATGGCTACACCTTC. Protein: CASSRTENYGYTF.